The T cell receptor (beta chain) described here comes from a study of T cell repertoires in cytomegalovirus infection (dated by TCRdb to the late 2010s). Concerning the study at large: Because public TCR beta signatures pointed to carriage of CMV infection together with the matching HLA type, the HLA type of each donor mattered for the analysis. The paper's findings and limits, for the study overall: The ex vivo response was dominated by HLA-C-restricted CMV-specific TCR beta clonotypes, which also provided the single most frequent clonotype in two of eight donors. Carriers of CMV infection plus the relevant HLA type were discriminated by the cumulative frequency of public TCR beta family members in the study cohort and in an independent roughly 320-donor cohort.

V drops 7 bases and J drops 3 bases, leaving 9 bases in between. The CDR3 covers 12 residues, taking in both the cysteine and the phenylalanine. Of all the DNA, just the CDR3 is kept, 36 bases in frame from base 1. These reads were obtained on an Illumina HiSeq 1500. Starting from the raw public reads, TCRdb applied fastp trimming at Q25, assembled clones with MiXCR and retained in-frame beta chains. Duplicate CDR3 protein sequences are folded into a single record with the most common DNA and genes. The sample includes fewer than 700,000 distinct CDR3 sequences, with roughly a quarter observed a single time. Of the sample, roughly 8% is held by the ten largest clones. Notes on this clonotype: Its recognized antigen is unknown. No base quality values were provided; no much bigger clone lies one nucleotide off.

The sample taken for sequencing was CD8+ T cells from PBMCs. The sequence was collected from a human donor in good health (CMV status not recorded). Some clones in this sample may be carry-over from other donors' samples. Here the chain combines TRBV12-3 or TRBV12-4 and TRBJ1-2; TRBD1 is a weak D gene call, 5 bases matching. The CDR3 sequence is CASTPGDYGYTF. At the DNA level, the sequence is TGTGCCAGCACTCCGGGGGACTATGGCTACACCTTC.